Listed below are T cell receptor beta chains from one sample, sequenced in a study of post-analysis software for immune sequencing data. TCRdb processed the PCR reads anew with MiXCR; each CDR3 protein has one entry. In the table there are hundreds of thousands of distinct CDR3 sequences, 44% of which are singletons. Sequenced: blood. The receptors were gathered from a girl between 10 and 17 years old with multiple sclerosis. Each CDR3 is given with its conserved first and last residue.

TRBV2	14	TRBJ1-6	CASSDERGSSPLHF
TRBV6-5	17	TRBJ2-7	CASSYGGGSSGAYEQYF
TRBV28	18	TRBJ2-5	CASSSPSPLAGGQETQYF
TRBV12-3/TRBV12-4	15	TRBJ1-4	CASSLRGRGNEKLFF
TRBV6-5	17	TRBJ2-6	CASSYTTGVRGANVLTF
TRBV5-1	13	TRBJ1-5	CASSSESNQPQHF
TRBV27	16	.	CASSRTGTSGGYEQYF
TRBV29-1	14	TRBJ1-1	CSALGVDLNTEAFF
TRBV27	15	TRBJ2-7	CASSPWTSGTGEQYF
TRBV7-8	19	TRBJ2-3	CASSPHRPGQGASGDTQYF